The next 14 T cell receptor beta chains were all read from a single sample in a study of T cells in Graves' hyperthyroidism and ophthalmopathy (dated by TCRdb to the late 2010s). The method was multiplex PCR. Sequencing was carried out with an Illumina HiSeq 2000. TCR beta CDR3 regions were amplified from RNA transcripts. For the first round of RT-PCR on the TCR CDR3, the HTBI primer set was used together with the Qiagen OneStep RT-PCR kit. Using fastp trimming at Q25 and MiXCR clonotype assembly, TCRdb reanalyzed the public sequencing data and kept in-frame beta chains. Every distinct CDR3 protein forms one entry, paired with its most common genes and DNA. Across this sample there are about 480,000 distinct CDR3 sequences, with over 13% seen only once. The top ten constitute about a sixth of the sample. Sequencing was done on a sample of blood. The origin of the receptors is a woman younger than 35 with Graves' hyperthyroidism.

Points on this clonotype: One end of the junction fails to match germline, which may point to a read error. The chain recombines TRBV7-6 with TRBJ1-1, with D tentatively TRBD1 (5 bases). Per the germline V gene, CDR1 is SGHVS and CDR2 is FNYEAQ. CDR3 length equals 13 residues. CDR3 in DNA: TGTGCCAGCAGGTTAGACAGAGACACTGAAGCTTTCTTT. Amino acids: CASRLDRDTEAFF.

At least ten counts were recorded for this clonotype. This chain joins TRBV27 and TRBJ2-1, with 9 bases aligning to TRBD2. Germline-derived CDR1 and CDR2 are MNHEY and SMNVEV (reference sequence). The V segment lost 3 bases and the J segment 8 bases; nucleotides outside the gene matches: 5. This CDR3 has 14 amino acids. The CDR3 loop is CASSFVAGEDEQFF. CDR3 nucleotides: TGTGCCAGCAGTTTCGTAGCGGGAGAAGATGAGCAGTTCTTC.

This clonotype has a count of ten or more. The CDR3 reads CASSQQGVTEAFF. DNA for the CDR3: TGCGCCAGCAGTCAGCAGGGAGTCACTGAAGCTTTCTTT. The J gene is TRBJ1-1, the V gene TRBV4-1; maybe TRBD1 (5 bases). Germline CDR1 is MGHRA and CDR2 is YSYEKL. The CDR3 is 13 residues long. V lost 6 bases and J lost 4, with 12 bases in between.

This clonotype was observed a handful of times. J is TRBJ2-7 and V is TRBV30; D is undetermined. CDR3 length: 15 amino acids. V was pared by 0 bases and J by 7 bases, with 19 bases between. CDR1 is GTSNPN, CDR2 SVGIG, per germline (reference sequence). The CDR3 sequence: CAWSVIRKGAREQYF. For the CDR3, the DNA is TGTGCCTGGAGTGTGATTAGGAAGGGTGCTAGGGAGCAGTACTTC.

The sample holds many counts of this clonotype. The chain uses TRBV10-2 and TRBJ2-5; weak D call: TRBD2 (8 bases). Germline V gene sequence: CDR1 WSHSY, CDR2 SAAADI. The CDR3 length is 14 residues. The CDR3, as DNA: TGCGCGACCCGGGGGGGGACAGCTCTGGAGACCCAGTACTTC. As protein: CATRGGTALETQYF.

This clonotype came up many times. The chain couples TRBV6-1 to TRBJ1-4; maybe TRBD1 (6 bases). This CDR3 region has 14 residues. Germline V gives CDR1 MNHNS, CDR2 SASEGT. Trimming took 8 bases from V and 5 from J, leaving 15 bases between them. The CDR3 DNA sequence: TGTGCCAGCGCCGAGGACAGTGGAAATGAAAAACTGTTTTTT. Residues: CASAEDSGNEKLFF.

This clonotype was counted ten times or more. This chain joins TRBV7-3 and TRBJ2-2; 9 bases match TRBD2. The V gene end was trimmed by 0 bases and the J gene end by 4 bases; junction bases not matched to a gene: 6. CDR1 and CDR2 from the germline V gene are SGHTA and FQGTGA. The CDR3 extends over 17 amino acids. The CDR3 sequence: CASSLTTTSGTTGELFF. CDR3 coding DNA: TGTGCCAGCAGCTTAACGACGACTAGCGGAACCACCGGGGAGCTGTTTTTT.

This clonotype was seen at least ten times. The rearrangement uses TRBV5-8 and TRBJ2-3; tentative D call: TRBD2 (7 bases). Germline CDR1 SGHTS, CDR2 YDEGEE. V lost 3 bases, J lost 4 bases, and 15 bases lay in between. There are 15 residues in the CDR3. Here the CDR3 reads CASSSRGGDADTQYF. In nucleotides, the CDR3 is TGTGCCAGCAGCTCGAGGGGGGGCGACGCAGATACGCAGTATTTT.

This clonotype has a handful of counts. The CDR3 region is CASSIRMYQETQYF. CDR3 nucleotides: TGTGCCAGTAGTATTAGGATGTACCAAGAGACCCAGTACTTC. This chain connects TRBV19 to TRBJ2-5; D not certain. V shed 3 bases and J shed 0 bases, with 8 bases lying between them. CDR3 size: 14 residues. The germline gives CDR1 LNHDA, CDR2 SQIVND (reference sequence).

This clonotype was seen ten or more times. The chain has TRBV30 and TRBJ2-7; no reliable D call. Trimming cost V 0 bases and J 2 bases, with 8 bases left between them. Germline assignment: CDR1 GTSNPN and CDR2 SVGIG (reference sequence). CDR3 length: 13 amino acids. CDR3 DNA: TGTGCCTGGAGTGTTGTCCGGGCCTACGAGCAGTACTTC. Its translation is CAWSVVRAYEQYF. The full variable domain, with the rest looked up from reference TRBV30 and TRBJ2-7, is SQTIHQWPATLVQPVGSPLSLECTVEGTSNPNLYWYRQAAGRGLQLLFYSVGIGQISSEVPQNLSASRPQDRQFILSSKKLLLSDSGFYLCAWSVVRAYEQYFGPGTRLTVT.

In its sample, this clonotype was seen many times. The chain employs TRBV20-1 and TRBJ2-5; possibly TRBD1 or TRBD2 for D (5 bases each). The CDR3 has 13 amino acids. V was clipped by 8 bases and J by 7 bases, with 20 bases between them. Germline-derived CDR1 and CDR2 are DFQATT and SNEGSKA (reference sequence). The CDR3 loop reads CSQPPGPTRTQYF. DNA for the CDR3: TGCAGTCAGCCGCCGGGACCTACTAGGACCCAGTACTTC.

The chain carries TRBV2 and TRBJ1-2; D is possibly TRBD1 (6 bases). Trimming stripped 2 bases from V and 7 bases from J, with 14 bases between. This CDR3 has 14 residues. Germline loops: CDR1 SNHLY, CDR2 FYNNEI. The CDR3 region is CASSEKEGVFGYTF. The DNA for the CDR3 is TGTGCCAGCAGTGAAAAGGAGGGGGTGTTTGGCTACACCTTC.

Notes on this clonotype: This may be a read error: a much more frequent sequence differs by one nucleotide. The chain couples TRBV11-2 to TRBJ1-4, with D tentatively TRBD1 (5 bases). This CDR3 is 16 amino acids long. The V gene's germline CDR1 is SGHAT and CDR2 FQNNGV. V lost 4 bases and J 7 bases, leaving 19 bases between the germline ends. DNA for the CDR3: TGTGCCAGCAGCTCCCGAGGGGCTAACCTGTCTGAAAAACTGTTTTTT. It is translated as CASSSRGANLSEKLFF.

This clonotype was seen at least ten times. The chain carries TRBV2 and TRBJ2-2; D is ambiguous. The germline V and J ends were trimmed by 8 bases and 4 bases, with 8 bases remaining between them. The germline V gene has CDR1 SNHLY and CDR2 FYNNEI. The CDR3 covers 12 residues. The CDR3 reads CASSNPTGELFF. DNA for the CDR3: TGTGCCAGCTCAAATCCCACCGGGGAGCTGTTTTTT.